The 17 T cell receptor beta chains below were found in one sample sequenced in a study of blood T cell repertoires in COVID-19. Clones were read by immunoSEQ multiplex PCR, and TCRdb kept only the in-frame ones, dropping some. The table has more than 200,000 clones, 70% to 90% seen once. Sequencing was carried out using peripheral blood. The receptor source for this set is a man younger than 30 with active or convalescent COVID-19.

This rearrangement joins TRBV20-1 to TRBJ1-1, with D unresolved. V lost 3 bases and J 6 bases, leaving 17 bases between the germline ends. Germline values: CDR1 DFQATT, CDR2 SNEGSKA (reference sequence). This CDR3 comprises 14 residues. The CDR3 spells CSASHRAGSPEAFF. The DNA for the CDR3 is TGCAGTGCTAGTCATAGAGCTGGGAGCCCTGAAGCTTTCTTT.

The rearrangement uses TRBV7-2 and TRBJ2-7; 8 positions match TRBD2. V lost 1 base, J lost 3 bases, and 5 bases stayed unmatched. Germline CDR1 is SGHTA and CDR2 is FQGNSA. The CDR3 runs to 15 residues. CDR3 loop: CASSLVAGGGYEQYF. The CDR3 DNA reads TGTGCCAGCAGCTTAGTTGCGGGGGGCGGCTACGAGCAGTACTTC.

This chain connects TRBV28 to TRBJ2-3; 8 positions agree with TRBD2. The V and J ends lost 7 bases and 4 bases, in that order; junction bases with no gene match: 13. Germline lookup yields CDR1 MDHEN and CDR2 SYDVKM. The length of the CDR3 is 16 residues. The CDR3 coding sequence is TGTGCCAGCAACCCGGGAGGGGACTCCGCCCCAGATACGCAGTATTTT. Protein product: CASNPGGDSAPDTQYF. The entire variable domain, with the rest obtained from reference TRBV28 and TRBJ2-3, is as follows: DVKVTQSSRYLVKRTGEKVFLECVQDMDHENMFWYRQDPGLGLRLIYFSYDVKMKEKGDIPEGYSVSREKKERFSLILESASTNQTSMYLCASNPGGDSAPDTQYFGPGTRLTVL.

The V and J genes are TRBV24-1 and TRBJ1-2, with 7 nucleotides matching TRBD1. CDR1 and CDR2 (germline): KGHDR, SFDVKD. The CDR3 covers 16 residues. After removal of 6 bases from V and 4 bases from J, the junction contained 13 bases not matched to a gene. CDR3 region: CATSPRGTVSTYGYTF. The CDR3 DNA is TGTGCCACCAGTCCTAGGGGGACAGTATCTACCTATGGCTACACCTTC.

The chain recombines TRBV5-4 with TRBJ1-2; weak D call: TRBD1 (5 bases). The CDR3 length is 13 residues. V was clipped by 3 bases and J by 6 bases, with 12 bases between them. Germline lookup yields CDR1 SGHNT and CDR2 YYREEE (reference sequence). CDR3 bases: TGTGCCAGCAGCTCCTCAGGGTCGAATGGCTACACCTTC. This encodes CASSSSGSNGYTF.

V and J are TRBV11-2 and TRBJ1-2; a weak D match, TRBD1 (5 bases). This CDR3 has 16 amino acids. Trimming took 6 bases from V and 4 from J, leaving 21 bases between them. Germline CDR1 is SGHAT and CDR2 is FQNNGV. In DNA form, the CDR3 reads TGTGCCAGCAGTCCTCAGGGTATCGCAGGTGTCTATGGCTACACCTTC. This codes for CASSPQGIAGVYGYTF.

The rearrangement links TRBV27 to TRBJ2-1; TRBD2 aligns across 9 bases. Germline trimming cut 2 bases from V and 8 bases from J; bases unmatched to any gene: 13. CDR3 size: 17 residues. Germline loops: CDR1 MNHEY, CDR2 SMNVEV (reference sequence). The CDR3 spells CASSLRRTSDGVYEQFF. For the CDR3, the DNA is TGTGCCAGCAGTTTACGGAGGACTAGCGACGGGGTATATGAGCAGTTCTTC.

This chain links TRBV9 with TRBJ1-3; 9 bases fit TRBD1. The germline V gene encodes CDR1 SGDLS and CDR2 YYNGEE. The CDR3 is 16 amino acids. The junction had 9 bases not matched to a gene; V was cut back by 4 bases and J by 4 bases. The CDR3 protein is CASSNRDRAGGNTIYF. CDR3 nucleotide sequence: TGTGCCAGCAGCAACCGGGACAGGGCCGGCGGAAACACCATATATTTT.

The V gene is TRBV6-2 or TRBV6-3, the J gene TRBJ2-1; tentative D call: TRBD1 (6 bases). V was clipped by 5 bases and J by 4 bases, with 15 bases between them. The CDR3 spans 15 residues. CDR1 is MNHEY and CDR2 is SVGEGT in the germline V gene. The CDR3 here is CASSILTGLYNEQFF. The DNA for the CDR3 is TGTGCCAGCAGTATACTGACAGGCCTATACAATGAGCAGTTCTTC.

The rearrangement joins TRBV28 to TRBJ2-7; maybe TRBD1 (5 bases). This CDR3 region has 12 residues. CDR1 is MDHEN, CDR2 SYDVKM, per germline. V lost 0 bases and J 5 bases, leaving 5 bases between the germline ends. The CDR3, as DNA: TGTGCCAGCAGTTTATGGGGGCACGAGCAGTACTTC. Translating gives CASSLWGHEQYF. Drawing the rest from reference TRBV28 and TRBJ2-7, the complete variable domain is DVKVTQSSRYLVKRTGEKVFLECVQDMDHENMFWYRQDPGLGLRLIYFSYDVKMKEKGDIPEGYSVSREKKERFSLILESASTNQTSMYLCASSLWGHEQYFGPGTRLTVT.

The V and J genes are TRBV11-2 and TRBJ2-2; weak D call: TRBD1 (7 bases). CDR1 and CDR2 from the germline V gene are SGHAT and FQNNGV. This CDR3 has 15 amino acids. The V and J ends lost 3 bases and 7 bases respectively, with 15 bases between them. The CDR3 loop reads CASSLEGAYGGELFF. CDR3 bases: TGTGCCAGCAGCTTGGAGGGGGCATACGGCGGGGAGCTGTTTTTT.

V usage is TRBV11-2 and J usage is TRBJ2-5; a possible D gene is TRBD2 (6 bases). The V gene's germline CDR1 is SGHAT and CDR2 FQNNGV. V gave up 3 bases and J gave up 9 bases, with 14 bases separating them. The CDR3 has 13 amino acids. CDR3 region: CASSLATAGPQYF. The CDR3, as DNA: TGTGCCAGCAGCTTGGCCACGGCGGGGCCCCAGTACTTC.

This chain uses TRBV6-5 with TRBJ2-2, with D perhaps matching TRBD2 (6 bases). CDR1 and CDR2 (germline): MNHEY, SVGAGI. Trimming removed 0 bases from V and 6 bases from J, with 11 bases in between. The CDR3 has 15 amino acids. The DNA of the CDR3 is TGTGCCAGCAGTTACTCGATTCGGGGGTCCGGGGAGCTGTTTTTT. It yields the protein CASSYSIRGSGELFF.

DNA for the CDR3: TGTGCCAGCAGCCCCAAGGGAGTAATCACCTATAATTCACCCCTCCACTTT. Amino acid sequence: CASSPKGVITYNSPLHF. The chain has TRBV14 and TRBJ1-6; D gene unclear. The CDR3 loop spans 17 amino acids. In germline, CDR1 is SGHDN, CDR2 FVKESK. V dropped 4 bases and J dropped 2 bases, with 15 bases sitting between them.

This clone was observed a few times. This sequence joins TRBV14 and TRBJ1-2; tentatively, D is TRBD1 (5 bases). From germline, CDR1 is SGHDN and CDR2 FVKESK. Deletions cut 4 bases from V and 5 bases from J, with 14 bases between. This CDR3 has 14 residues. In nucleotides, the CDR3 is TGTGCCAGCAGCCGCCCGCGGGACGGATATGGCTACACCTTC. It encodes CASSRPRDGYGYTF.

This chain connects TRBV5-4 to TRBJ1-1; D may be TRBD1 (6 bases). Germline lookup yields CDR1 SGHNT and CDR2 YYREEE (reference sequence). The CDR3 spans 13 residues. Trimming cost V 4 bases and J 9 bases, with 16 bases left between them. The CDR3: CASSHRDNYQAFF. For the CDR3, the DNA is TGTGCCAGCAGCCACCGGGACAATTACCAAGCTTTCTTT.

The chain has TRBV6-5 and TRBJ1-2; D is uncertain. The germline gives CDR1 MNHEY, CDR2 SVGAGI. Deletions cut 0 bases from V and 4 bases from J, with 12 bases between. The CDR3 covers 15 residues. CDR3 DNA: TGTGCCAGCAGTTACTCGACCGGGGTTTCCTATGGCTACACCTTC. Residues: CASSYSTGVSYGYTF.